The rows below give T cell receptor beta chains drawn from one sample of a study of PD-1 blockade in classical Hodgkin lymphoma. Only in-frame clones appear in the TCRdb table, and some are missing; sequencing was by immunoSEQ multiplex PCR. The sample includes about 33,000 clones, 72% of them seen just once. The specimen comprised peripheral blood mononuclear cells (PBMCs), sampled before the fourth cycle of nivolumab. Receptor source: a human donor with classical Hodgkin lymphoma. Both conserved end residues are part of each CDR3. Each record gives: D gene, J gene, clone size, V gene, CDR3 protein, CDR3 DNA. A D gene is named only where the DNA matches it firmly. The size field is filled for only some rows; it gives once, few, many or a size class.

D gene: -; J gene: TRBJ2-7; clone size: -; V gene: TRBV10-3; CDR3 protein: CAISRGETGYEQYF; CDR3 DNA: TGTGCCATCAGCAGGGGAGAAACCGGCTACGAGCAGTACTTC
D gene: TRBD2; J gene: TRBJ2-3; clone size: once; V gene: TRBV30; CDR3 protein: CAWDSGSADTQYF; CDR3 DNA: TGTGCCTGGGACAGCGGGAGTGCGGATACGCAGTATTTT
D gene: -; J gene: TRBJ2-5; clone size: -; V gene: TRBV6-6; CDR3 protein: CASSYSLAGTQETQYF; CDR3 DNA: TGTGCCAGCAGTTACTCCTTGGCGGGCACCCAAGAGACCCAGTACTTC
D gene: TRBD1; J gene: TRBJ1-2; clone size: -; V gene: TRBV28; CDR3 protein: CASSLIVQGARYYYGYTF; CDR3 DNA: TGTGCCAGCAGTTTAATCGTTCAGGGGGCACGTTATTACTATGGCTACACCTTC
D gene: -; J gene: TRBJ2-7; clone size: -; V gene: TRBV5-1; CDR3 protein: CASSLGPTYEQYF; CDR3 DNA: TGCGCCAGCAGCTTGGGCCCAACCTACGAGCAGTACTTC
D gene: TRBD1; J gene: TRBJ2-2; clone size: -; V gene: TRBV4-3; CDR3 protein: CASEPTGANTGELFF; CDR3 DNA: TGCGCCTCCGAACCGACAGGGGCCAACACCGGGGAGCTGTTTTTT
D gene: TRBD2; J gene: TRBJ2-5; clone size: -; V gene: TRBV9; CDR3 protein: CASSSGLAGGQETQYF; CDR3 DNA: TGTGCCAGCAGCTCGGGACTAGCGGGGGGGCAAGAGACCCAGTACTTC
D gene: TRBD1; J gene: TRBJ2-1; clone size: -; V gene: TRBV7-6; CDR3 protein: CASSLAPRQGNEQFF; CDR3 DNA: TGTGCCAGCAGCTTAGCGCCTAGACAGGGAAATGAGCAGTTCTTC
D gene: -; J gene: TRBJ2-1; clone size: -; V gene: TRBV19; CDR3 protein: CASTKQLAVYNEQFF; CDR3 DNA: TGTGCCAGTACTAAGCAACTCGCGGTGTACAATGAGCAGTTCTTC
D gene: TRBD2; J gene: TRBJ2-1; clone size: -; V gene: TRBV7-2; CDR3 protein: CASSSGRGSGKYNEQFF; CDR3 DNA: TGTGCCAGCAGCAGTGGGAGGGGTAGCGGGAAGTACAATGAGCAGTTCTTC
D gene: -; J gene: TRBJ2-3; clone size: few; V gene: TRBV7-9; CDR3 protein: CASSFPADTQYF; CDR3 DNA: TGTGCCAGCAGCTTCCCAGCAGATACGCAGTATTTT
D gene: TRBD1; J gene: TRBJ2-5; clone size: -; V gene: TRBV7-9; CDR3 protein: CASSQHRGQETQYF; CDR3 DNA: TGTGCCAGCAGCCAGCACAGGGGTCAAGAGACCCAGTACTTC
D gene: TRBD2; J gene: TRBJ2-3; clone size: -; V gene: TRBV11-2; CDR3 protein: CASSPSGGSSTDTQYF; CDR3 DNA: TGTGCCAGCAGCCCCAGCGGGGGGTCTAGCACAGATACGCAGTATTTT
D gene: TRBD1; J gene: TRBJ1-1; clone size: few; V gene: TRBV20-1; CDR3 protein: CSASRTGDF; CDR3 DNA: TGCAGTGCTTCCAGGACAGGGGACTTT
D gene: -; J gene: TRBJ2-3; clone size: -; V gene: TRBV2; CDR3 protein: CASSARGAGSTDTQYF; CDR3 DNA: TGTGCCAGCAGTGCCAGGGGGGCGGGAAGCACAGATACGCAGTATTTT
D gene: TRBD1; J gene: TRBJ1-6; clone size: -; V gene: TRBV27; CDR3 protein: CASSFGTGKSNSPLHF; CDR3 DNA: TGTGCCAGCAGTTTCGGGACAGGGAAATCGAATTCACCCCTCCACTTT
D gene: -; J gene: TRBJ1-1; clone size: few; V gene: TRBV7-9; CDR3 protein: CASSLVEVFF; CDR3 DNA: TGTGCCAGCAGCTTAGTGGAAGTCTTCTTT
D gene: -; J gene: TRBJ2-5; clone size: -; V gene: TRBV11-2; CDR3 protein: CASSLRHGETQYF; CDR3 DNA: TGTGCCAGCAGCTTACGACATGGCGAGACCCAGTACTTC
D gene: -; J gene: TRBJ2-6; clone size: -; V gene: TRBV27; CDR3 protein: CASTVYFGANVLTF; CDR3 DNA: TGTGCCAGCACCGTTTATTTTGGGGCCAACGTCCTGACTTTC
D gene: -; J gene: TRBJ2-5; clone size: -; V gene: TRBV6-1; CDR3 protein: CASSGQPQETQYF; CDR3 DNA: TGTGCCAGCAGCGGACAGCCTCAAGAGACCCAGTACTTC
D gene: TRBD1; J gene: TRBJ1-6; clone size: -; V gene: TRBV5-5; CDR3 protein: CASSWTGDSYNSPLHF; CDR3 DNA: TGTGCCAGCAGCTGGACAGGGGACTCCTATAATTCACCCCTCCACTTT
D gene: TRBD2; J gene: TRBJ2-7; clone size: -; V gene: TRBV6-6; CDR3 protein: CASSYSRLAGSYEQYF; CDR3 DNA: TGTGCCAGCAGTTACTCACGGCTAGCGGGATCCTACGAGCAGTACTTC
D gene: TRBD1; J gene: TRBJ1-2; clone size: -; V gene: TRBV29-1; CDR3 protein: CSVAGQNYGYTF; CDR3 DNA: TGCAGCGTTGCGGGACAGAACTATGGCTACACCTTC
D gene: TRBD1; J gene: TRBJ1-2; clone size: -; V gene: TRBV27; CDR3 protein: CASSARDRSFYGYTF; CDR3 DNA: TGTGCCAGCAGTGCCCGGGACAGGAGTTTCTATGGCTACACCTTC
D gene: TRBD1; J gene: TRBJ1-6; clone size: -; V gene: TRBV29-1; CDR3 protein: CSVVPLDRNSPLHF; CDR3 DNA: TGCAGCGTTGTGCCTCTGGACAGGAATTCACCCCTCCACTTT
D gene: TRBD1; J gene: TRBJ1-5; clone size: -; V gene: TRBV27; CDR3 protein: CASQRVSGTGRYQGQPQHF; CDR3 DNA: TGTGCCAGCCAACGAGTCTCCGGGACAGGGCGATATCAAGGTCAGCCCCAGCATTTT
D gene: -; J gene: TRBJ2-5; clone size: once; V gene: TRBV18; CDR3 protein: CASSPPKDGGSREQYF; CDR3 DNA: TGTGCCAGCTCACCACCGAAGGACGGAGGTTCTCGGGAGCAGTACTTC
D gene: -; J gene: TRBJ2-1; clone size: -; V gene: TRBV10-2; CDR3 protein: CASCDQLMDNEQFF; CDR3 DNA: TGCGCCAGTTGCGATCAACTGATGGACAATGAGCAGTTCTTC
D gene: -; J gene: TRBJ2-7; clone size: -; V gene: TRBV27; CDR3 protein: CASSRSSGDYSYEQYF; CDR3 DNA: TGTGCCAGCAGTCGGTCTTCAGGGGATTACTCCTACGAGCAGTACTTC
D gene: TRBD2; J gene: TRBJ2-2; clone size: -; V gene: TRBV7-3; CDR3 protein: CASSLSLAGTGELFF; CDR3 DNA: TGTGCCAGCAGCTTATCCCTAGCGGGCACCGGGGAGCTGTTTTTT
D gene: TRBD1; J gene: TRBJ2-1; clone size: once; V gene: TRBV7-2; CDR3 protein: CASSSQGAEFDEQFF; CDR3 DNA: TGTGCCAGCAGCTCACAGGGGGCGGAATTCGATGAGCAGTTCTTC
D gene: -; J gene: TRBJ1-2; clone size: -; V gene: TRBV7-6; CDR3 protein: CASSASYRDGYTF; CDR3 DNA: TGTGCCAGCAGCGCGTCATACAGGGACGGCTACACCTTC
D gene: -; J gene: TRBJ1-2; clone size: -; V gene: TRBV27; CDR3 protein: CASSLAQDYGYTF; CDR3 DNA: TGTGCCAGCAGTTTGGCACAGGATTATGGCTACACCTTC
D gene: -; J gene: TRBJ1-1; clone size: -; V gene: TRBV5-5; CDR3 protein: CASSLARGDYFLRGTEAFF; CDR3 DNA: TGTGCCAGCAGCTTGGCCCGCGGGGACTACTTCCTTCGGGGCACTGAAGCTTTCTTT
D gene: -; J gene: TRBJ1-2; clone size: -; V gene: TRBV6-5; CDR3 protein: CASSYDPGANYGYTF; CDR3 DNA: TGTGCCAGCAGTTACGATCCAGGAGCTAACTATGGCTACACCTTC
D gene: TRBD2; J gene: TRBJ2-1; clone size: -; V gene: TRBV19; CDR3 protein: CASSIGLAESYNEQFF; CDR3 DNA: TGTGCCAGTAGTATAGGACTAGCCGAATCCTACAATGAGCAGTTCTTC
D gene: TRBD1; J gene: TRBJ2-5; clone size: -; V gene: TRBV7-9; CDR3 protein: CASSPQGQSGETQYF; CDR3 DNA: TGTGCCAGCAGCCCGCAGGGACAGTCGGGGGAGACCCAGTACTTC
D gene: -; J gene: TRBJ1-1; clone size: -; V gene: TRBV9; CDR3 protein: CASSVDLGHHFEAFF; CDR3 DNA: TGTGCCAGCAGCGTAGATCTGGGGCACCACTTTGAAGCTTTCTTT
D gene: -; J gene: TRBJ1-1; clone size: -; V gene: TRBV28; CDR3 protein: CASSPATEAFF; CDR3 DNA: TGTGCCAGCAGCCCGGCAACTGAAGCTTTCTTT
D gene: -; J gene: TRBJ2-7; clone size: -; V gene: TRBV2; CDR3 protein: CASSGIKNYEQYF; CDR3 DNA: TGTGCCAGCAGTGGTATCAAAAACTACGAGCAGTACTTC
D gene: -; J gene: TRBJ2-2; clone size: -; V gene: TRBV7-6; CDR3 protein: CASSPRDSYTGELFF; CDR3 DNA: TGTGCCAGCAGCCCGCGGGACAGCTACACCGGGGAGCTGTTTTTT
D gene: TRBD1; J gene: TRBJ1-1; clone size: -; V gene: TRBV30; CDR3 protein: CAWSTPDRGNTEAFF; CDR3 DNA: TGTGCCTGGAGTACCCCTGACAGGGGAAACACTGAAGCTTTCTTT
D gene: -; J gene: TRBJ1-3; clone size: -; V gene: TRBV2; CDR3 protein: CASSARQASSGNTIYF; CDR3 DNA: TGTGCCAGCAGCGCCCGACAGGCGAGCTCTGGAAACACCATATATTTT
D gene: -; J gene: TRBJ1-2; clone size: -; V gene: TRBV28; CDR3 protein: CASREVGGYEHYGYTF; CDR3 DNA: TGTGCCAGCAGGGAGGTGGGCGGATACGAGCACTATGGCTACACCTTC
D gene: -; J gene: TRBJ2-7; clone size: -; V gene: TRBV5-6; CDR3 protein: CASSFVYEQYF; CDR3 DNA: TGTGCCAGCAGCTTCGTCTACGAGCAGTACTTC